The 19 T cell receptor beta chains listed next were all sequenced from one sample in a study of T cells in tuberculosis. Sequencing used immunoSEQ multiplex PCR; TCRdb keeps in-frame clones, though not all of them. Of about 58,000 clones listed, around 90% were seen once; the top ten hold 20% to 25%. Cells were sorted from thawed PBMC rested overnight and stained with GMM-loaded CD1B tetramer, viability dye and anti-CD3. C32 glucose monomycolate from Rhodococcus equi was loaded onto the CD1B tetramers. Material for sequencing was CD1b-GMM tetramer-negative cells sorted from PBMCs. The receptors were gathered from an adult woman with latent tuberculosis.

The chain couples TRBV9 to TRBJ1-4; D call uncertain. Germline V CDR1 and CDR2: SGDLS, YYNGEE. The length of the CDR3 is 8 residues. CDR3 DNA sequence: TGTCGAGGGGAAAAACTGTTTTTT. Translated, it gives CRGEKLFF.

CDR3 nucleotide sequence: TGTGCCAGCAGCTTTGTGGCGGCTGAAGCTTTCTTT. Its protein product is CASSFVAAEAFF. The rearrangement joins TRBV11-2 to TRBJ1-1; D gene unclear. V lost 3 bases and J lost 6, with 8 bases in between. This CDR3 has 12 residues. Germline assignment: CDR1 SGHAT and CDR2 FQNNGV.

This sequence joins TRBV2 and TRBJ2-3; 10 bases are shared with TRBD1. Germline lookup yields CDR1 SNHLY and CDR2 FYNNEI. The CDR3 length is 15 residues. V lost 6 bases and J lost 1; bases outside the gene matches: 4. CDR3 bases: TGTGCCAGCAGGGCCGGGACAGGGGGCACAGATACGCAGTATTTT. Its protein product is CASRAGTGGTDTQYF.

V and J are TRBV9 and TRBJ2-3; the D is unclear. The CDR3 extends over 14 amino acids. V lost 0 bases and J 1 base, leaving 6 bases between the germline ends. The germline gives CDR1 SGDLS, CDR2 YYNGEE. The CDR3 DNA follows: TGTGCCAGCAGCGTAGTAGAACGCACAGATACGCAGTATTTT. This codes for CASSVVERTDTQYF.

V is TRBV6-1 and J is TRBJ1-1; possibly TRBD1 for D (5 bases). The germline CDR1 and CDR2 sequences are MNHNS and SASEGT. Trimming removed 3 bases from V and 5 bases from J, with 13 bases in between. This CDR3 has 14 residues. The chain's CDR3 is CASSDGAVSTEAFF. DNA for the CDR3: TGTGCCAGCAGTGATGGGGCAGTAAGTACTGAAGCTTTCTTT.

The chain employs TRBV7-3 and TRBJ2-1, with 10 bases lining up with TRBD2. The CDR3 covers 17 residues. V was pared by 5 bases and J by 1 base, with 8 bases of the junction left unmatched. Per germline, CDR1 SGHTA and CDR2 FQGTGA. The CDR3 DNA sequence: TGTGCCAGCAGCCCTGGGAGCGGGAGGGGGTCCTACAATGAGCAGTTCTTC. Its protein is CASSPGSGRGSYNEQFF.

The chain links TRBV7-2 to TRBJ1-1; unclear D gene. With 5 bases removed from V and 1 base from J, the gap between germline ends came to 8 bases. The CDR3 is 13 residues long. Germline-derived CDR1 and CDR2 are SGHTA and FQGNSA. The CDR3 reads CASSPRRNTEAFF. The DNA for the CDR3 is TGTGCCAGCAGCCCCAGGCGGAACACTGAAGCTTTCTTT.

V and J are TRBV5-6 and TRBJ2-5; a weak D match, TRBD2 (5 bases). V gave up 6 bases and J gave up 5 bases, with 17 bases separating them. Germline values: CDR1 SGHDT, CDR2 YYEEEE. The CDR3 covers 14 residues. CDR3 bases: TGTGCCAGCACCCTCCGGGGAACCGACGAGACCCAGTACTTC. Encoded protein: CASTLRGTDETQYF.

The CDR3 nucleotides read TGTGCCAGCAGTGAAGCGCGAAACACTGAAGCTTTCTTT. Translated: CASSEARNTEAFF. The V gene is TRBV2, the J gene TRBJ1-1; unclear D gene. This CDR3 region has 13 residues. V dropped 0 bases and J dropped 2 bases, with 4 bases sitting between them. Per the germline V gene, CDR1 is SNHLY and CDR2 is FYNNEI.

The V call is TRBV13, the J call TRBJ2-3; maybe TRBD1 (6 bases). The germline V gene encodes CDR1 PRHDT and CDR2 FYEKMQ (reference sequence). The CDR3 spans 14 residues. The V end was cut by 3 bases, the J end by 6 bases, with 13 bases between. This CDR3 reads CASSLGASTDTQYF. DNA for the CDR3: TGTGCCAGCAGCTTGGGGGCTTCTACGGATACGCAGTATTTT.

The chain employs TRBV5-1 and TRBJ2-1; 11 bases map to TRBD2. With V trimmed by 0 bases and J by 2 bases, 1 base remained unmatched. The germline V gene has CDR1 SGHRS and CDR2 YFSETQ. The CDR3 consists of 16 residues. The CDR3, as DNA: TGCGCCAGCAGCTTGGAACTAGCGGGAGCCTACAATGAGCAGTTCTTC. As protein: CASSLELAGAYNEQFF.

This clone showed up just once. The chain has TRBV9 and TRBJ1-3; D is unresolved. The CDR3 length is 14 residues. Looked up from germline, CDR1 is SGDLS and CDR2 is YYNGEE. The V end lost 2 bases, the J end lost 0 bases, and 6 bases lay between the germline ends. The CDR3 DNA reads TGTGCCAGCAGCGTGGAGATCTCTGGAAACACCATATATTTT. This encodes CASSVEISGNTIYF.

V usage is TRBV5-8 and J usage is TRBJ1-1; TRBD1 might be the D (6 bases). CDR3 length: 14 amino acids. V lost 4 bases, J lost 0 bases, and 10 bases lay in between. Per germline, CDR1 SGHTS and CDR2 YDEGEE. CDR3 amino acids: CASSLDRLNTEAFF. As DNA, the CDR3 is TGTGCCAGCAGCCTAGACAGGTTGAACACTGAAGCTTTCTTT.

The gene calls are TRBV19 and TRBJ2-1; 9 bases map to TRBD1. V lost 5 bases and J lost 4; bases outside the gene matches: 9. The germline V gene has CDR1 LNHDA and CDR2 SQIVND (reference sequence). There are 16 residues in the CDR3. DNA for the CDR3: TGTGCCAGTAGTGATTGGACAGGGGCAACTTACAATGAGCAGTTCTTC. Residues: CASSDWTGATYNEQFF.

V and J are TRBV27 and TRBJ2-1; 7 bases line up with TRBD2. V was clipped by 3 bases and J by 2 bases; unmatched bases: 10. Germline CDR1 and CDR2: MNHEY and SMNVEV (reference sequence). CDR3 length equals 17 residues. CDR3 bases: TGTGCCAGCAGTTTCGGGTTCGCGGGAGCTGCCTACAATGAGCAGTTCTTC. It codes for CASSFGFAGAAYNEQFF.

V gene TRBV9 combines with J gene TRBJ2-7; TRBD1 might be the D (5 bases). CDR1 SGDLS and CDR2 YYNGEE come from the germline V gene. Trimming removed 3 bases from V and 1 base from J, with 8 bases in between. The length of the CDR3 is 13 residues. Here the CDR3 reads CASSGQSSYEQYF. CDR3 DNA: TGTGCCAGCAGCGGACAGAGTTCCTACGAGCAGTACTTC.

V and J are TRBV4-2 and TRBJ2-6; D is perhaps TRBD1 (5 bases). CDR3 length: 14 residues. Trimming took off 4 bases at V and 2 bases at J, with 6 bases between the two ends. CDR1 and CDR2 (germline): LGHNA, YNFKEQ. CDR3 residues: CASSPGTGANVLTF. CDR3 bases: TGTGCCAGCAGCCCAGGGACTGGGGCCAACGTCCTGACTTTC.

This clone was recorded once. The chain is built from TRBV4-3 and TRBJ2-7; D might be TRBD2 (5 bases). This CDR3 spans 15 amino acids. The germline V gene has CDR1 LGHNA and CDR2 YSLEER. V was shortened by 1 base and J by 4 bases, with 14 bases between the two germline ends. CDR3 nucleotide sequence: TGCGCCAGCAGCCAAGTTTTGGGAGATGGTTACGAGCAGTACTTC. Translation: CASSQVLGDGYEQYF.

The rearrangement uses TRBV9 and TRBJ2-7; D not certain. The CDR3 extends over 14 amino acids. Germline V gives CDR1 SGDLS, CDR2 YYNGEE. Trimming left V 0 bases short and J 3 bases short, with 10 bases between. CDR3 in amino acids: CASSVGSTDYEQYF. CDR3 in DNA: TGTGCCAGCAGCGTAGGTTCTACCGACTACGAGCAGTACTTC.